The T cell receptor (beta chain) under discussion was sequenced for a study of spatial heterogeneity in lung cancer. Study-level information: Donors were around 70 untreated early-stage non-small cell lung cancer patients. PBMC collected at follow-up were sequenced when available, a median of approximately 2 years after resection.

Study results and caveats: More often at tumor resection than at routine follow-up, ubiquitous expanded tumor TCRs were detected in the blood.

TCRdb re-called the 5' RACE reads through MiXCR, storing one row per CDR3 protein. The sample has fewer than 60,000 distinct CDR3 sequences; around 6.7% are singletons. The V end was cut by 0 bases, the J end by 3 bases, with 18 bases between. Germline-derived CDR1 and CDR2 are SGHVS and FNYEAQ. There are 17 residues in the CDR3. Concerning this clonotype itself: Its target is unknown.

The time point here: blood at routine non-recurrence follow-up after resection. Researchers sequenced whole RNA taken from tumor, nontumor lung or frozen PBMC without sorting. The rearrangement links TRBV7-6 to TRBJ2-7, with D perhaps matching TRBD2 (5 bases). The receptor comes from a female donor with early-stage non-small cell lung cancer. This material consisted of PBMCs, taken at follow-up. The CDR3 loop is CASSLARPGEGFYEQYF. The CDR3 DNA reads TGTGCCAGCAGCTTAGCCCGCCCCGGGGAAGGGTTCTACGAGCAGTACTTC.